This T cell receptor (beta chain) was captured by sequencing in a study of shared clonotypes between healthy human individuals. Terminally differentiated effector memory CD45RA+ cells were left out of the naive CD8 fraction, which was CD45RO-negative and positively selected for CCR7. Germline CDR1 SGHVS, CDR2 FQNEAQ. V dropped 5 bases and J dropped 6 bases, with 16 bases sitting between them. This CDR3 has 14 amino acids. TCRdb keeps only in-frame clones here, not all; method: immunoSEQ multiplex PCR. Of approximately 740,000 clones listed, roughly 92% are singletons. Specimen: naive CD8+ T cells sorted from blood. This receptor was taken from a young man in good health. The V and J genes are TRBV7-8 and TRBJ1-2, with D possibly being TRBD1 (6 bases). CDR3 sequence (DNA): TGTGCCAGCAGCCGGAAGGGGGGGGGCAATGGCTACACCTTC. Translated, it gives CASSRKGGGNGYTF.